Below are 19 T cell receptor beta chains sequenced from a single sample in a study of T cell changes during pregnancy in multiple sclerosis. Using immunoSEQ multiplex PCR, the repertoire was profiled, and TCRdb retains in-frame clones only, with some absent. The sample lists 15,000 to 20,000 clones; 88% were seen once. The sample consisted of CD8+ T cells from peripheral blood mononuclear cells, taken after pregnancy. These receptors came from a female donor in good health, enrolled as a control in a pregnancy study.

The chain has TRBV9 and TRBJ1-2; 7 positions agree with TRBD1. V dropped 3 bases and J dropped 8; count of bases not matched to a gene: 7. The CDR3 consists of 13 residues. Germline CDR1 SGDLS, CDR2 YYNGEE. As DNA, the CDR3 is TGTGCCAGCAGCGAGGGGGCCCCAGCCGGCTACACCTTC. Protein: CASSEGAPAGYTF.

V and J are TRBV5-4 and TRBJ1-1, with 8 bases aligning to TRBD1. In germline, CDR1 is SGHNT, CDR2 YYREEE (reference sequence). The CDR3 consists of 15 residues. V shed 2 bases and J 1 base; nucleotides not matched to a gene: 4. CDR3 residues: CASSFGRGQNTEAFF. CDR3 DNA sequence: TGTGCCAGCAGCTTTGGCAGGGGGCAGAACACTGAAGCTTTCTTT.

The gene calls are TRBV9 and TRBJ1-1; D is perhaps TRBD1 (5 bases). The V and J ends lost 2 bases and 1 base respectively, with 9 bases between them. This CDR3 is 14 amino acids long. Germline V gene sequence: CDR1 SGDLS, CDR2 YYNGEE. CDR3 protein: CASSVTTENTEAFF. In DNA, the CDR3 is TGTGCCAGCAGCGTTACGACAGAGAACACTGAAGCTTTCTTT.

The rearrangement joins TRBV5-1 to TRBJ2-7, with D unresolved. Looked up from germline, CDR1 is SGHRS and CDR2 is YFSETQ. The CDR3 extends over 11 amino acids. V lost 1 base and J 6 bases, leaving 5 bases between the germline ends. DNA for the CDR3: TGCGCCAGCAGCTTGCTTTCCGAGCAGTACTTC. It is translated as CASSLLSEQYF.

The chain has TRBV7-8 and TRBJ1-2, with 8 nucleotides matching TRBD1. The V gene end was trimmed by 5 bases and the J gene end by 3 bases; junction bases not matched to a gene: 5. The CDR3 spans 14 residues. The germline gives CDR1 SGHVS, CDR2 FQNEAQ. The CDR3 bases are TGTGCCAGCAGCCAGGGACAGGAGTACTATGGCTACACCTTC. Translated: CASSQGQEYYGYTF.

This CDR3 reads CASSITGETEAFF. The CDR3 nucleotides are TGTGCCAGTAGTATTACGGGGGAAACTGAAGCTTTCTTT. The genes are TRBV19 and TRBJ1-1; tentatively, D is TRBD1 (5 bases). V lost 3 bases and J 5 bases, leaving 10 bases between the germline ends. Per the germline V gene, CDR1 is LNHDA and CDR2 is SQIVND (reference sequence). The CDR3 contains 13 residues.

This sequence joins TRBV29-1 and TRBJ2-5, with 8 bases matching TRBD2. CDR3 length: 13 residues. CDR1 and CDR2 from the germline V gene are SQVTM and ANQGSEA. The junction had 9 bases not matched to a gene; V was cut back by 8 bases and J by 4 bases. The CDR3: CSPPRGGRETQYF. DNA of the CDR3: TGCAGCCCACCTCGGGGGGGCCGAGAGACCCAGTACTTC.

V and J are TRBV6-1 and TRBJ1-5; 7 bases are shared with TRBD1. Germline CDR1 and CDR2: MNHNS and SASEGT. V lost 4 bases, J lost 2 bases, and 8 bases stayed unmatched. The CDR3 contains 16 residues. Written as DNA, the CDR3 is TGTGCCAGCAGTGCAGGAGTCACAGGGGGCAATCAGCCCCAGCATTTT. This encodes CASSAGVTGGNQPQHF.

This clone is a singleton in its sample. The rearrangement joins TRBV27 to TRBJ1-2; 9 nucleotides match TRBD1. CDR3 size: 14 residues. The J segment lost 4 bases and the V segment lost 5 bases, leaving 5 bases of the junction unmatched. Germline V gene data show CDR1 as MNHEY and CDR2 as SMNVEV (reference sequence). For the CDR3, the DNA is TGTGCCAGCAGTCGGGACAGGGTCGCCTATGGCTACACCTTC. This gives the protein CASSRDRVAYGYTF.

As to this clone: Given a much more abundant clone one base away, this may be a read error. Other nucleotide sequences from this sample produce the same CDR3. The genes are TRBV5-4 and TRBJ2-5; 10 nucleotides line up with TRBD2. V trimming: 4 bases; J trimming: 1 base; junction bases outside the gene matches: 4. This CDR3 has 15 residues. Germline-derived CDR1 and CDR2 are SGHNT and YYREEE (reference sequence). The CDR3 DNA follows: TGTGCCAGCAGCCAAGAGCGGGGGGGCCAAGAGACCCAGTACTTC. Its translation is CASSQERGGQETQYF.

This chain links TRBV19 with TRBJ1-2; no firm D call. This CDR3 has 12 residues. Trimming cost V 5 bases and J 4 bases, with 8 bases left between them. CDR1 is LNHDA and CDR2 is SQIVND in the germline V gene (reference sequence). The CDR3 nucleotides are TGTGCCAGTAGTCCCCGGTCCTATGGCTACACCTTC. It yields the protein CASSPRSYGYTF.

This rearrangement joins TRBV5-4 to TRBJ1-1, with D uncertain. This CDR3 spans 16 amino acids. V shed 0 bases and J shed 5 bases, with 17 bases lying between them. Germline V lookup: CDR1 SGHNT, CDR2 YYREEE (reference sequence). CDR3 in amino acids: CASSLDGVGVITEAFF. The CDR3, as DNA: TGTGCCAGCAGCTTGGATGGGGTCGGGGTGATAACTGAAGCTTTCTTT.

This chain joins TRBV10-3 and TRBJ2-3; 7 bases match TRBD2. This CDR3 spans 17 amino acids. Trimming took 0 bases from V and 4 from J; bases not matched to a gene: 10. CDR1 is ENHRY, CDR2 SYGVKD, per germline. The CDR3 region is CAISESSSGESPDTQYF. Written as DNA, the CDR3 is TGTGCCATCAGTGAGTCGAGCAGCGGGGAGTCGCCAGATACGCAGTATTTT.

CDR3 loop: CASSVTSAGDNEQFF. The CDR3 DNA reads as TGTGCCAGTAGTGTAACTAGCGCGGGCGACAATGAGCAGTTCTTC. The rearrangement links TRBV19 to TRBJ2-1, with TRBD2 identical over 7 bases. This CDR3 region has 15 residues. Losses at the gene ends were 5 bases for V and 5 bases for J; bases not matched to a gene: 9. Germline V CDR1 and CDR2: LNHDA, SQIVND (reference sequence). The full variable domain, in which reference TRBV19 and TRBJ2-1 provide the parts outside the CDR3, is DGGITQSPKYLFRKEGQNVTLSCEQNLNHDAMYWYRQDPGQGLRLIYYSQIVNDFQKGDIAEGYSVSREKKESFPLTVTSAQKNPTAFYLCASSVTSAGDNEQFFGPGTRLTVL.

V and J are TRBV25-1 and TRBJ1-2; 12 positions match TRBD1. The CDR3 totals 15 residues. CDR1 is MGHDK, CDR2 SYGVNS, per germline. V lost 6 bases, J lost 7 bases, and 9 bases stayed unmatched. The chain's CDR3 is CASSERGQGAGGYTF. Here the CDR3 DNA reads TGTGCCAGCAGCGAGAGGGGACAGGGGGCTGGTGGCTACACCTTC.

The gene calls are TRBV30 and TRBJ1-5; tentative D call: TRBD1 (6 bases). Deletions cut 4 bases from V and 5 bases from J, with 18 bases between. CDR3 length: 15 amino acids. In germline, CDR1 is GTSNPN, CDR2 SVGIG (reference sequence). This CDR3 is CAWNLERGGYQPQHF. The DNA for the CDR3 is TGTGCCTGGAATCTCGAGAGGGGGGGCTATCAGCCCCAGCATTTT.

This chain connects TRBV5-8 to TRBJ2-7; D perhaps matches TRBD1 (6 bases). Germline V gene sequence: CDR1 SGHTS, CDR2 YDEGEE. CDR3 size: 14 residues. Deletions cut 4 bases from V and 3 bases from J, with 14 bases between. DNA of the CDR3: TGTGCCAGCAGCGCAAAGGGGGAGAACTACGAGCAGTACTTC. It yields the protein CASSAKGENYEQYF.

The rearrangement uses TRBV7-9 and TRBJ2-1, with 9 nucleotides matching TRBD2. V gave up 5 bases and J gave up 7 bases; unmatched junction bases: 15. Germline loops: CDR1 SEHNR, CDR2 FQNEAQ (reference sequence). The CDR3 is made up of 17 amino acids. The CDR3 DNA reads TGTGCCAGCAGCCCTCAAAGGACTAGCGTGACAAGTAATGAGCAGTTCTTC. Its translation is CASSPQRTSVTSNEQFF.

The gene calls are TRBV6-4 and TRBJ2-3; 10 bases agree with TRBD2. This CDR3 region has 15 residues. Germline V CDR1 and CDR2: MRHNA, SNTAGT. J gave up 1 base and V 5 bases, and 3 bases lay outside the gene matches. CDR3 protein: CASSSGTSGTDTQYF. The CDR3 DNA reads TGTGCCAGCAGTTCCGGGACTAGCGGCACAGATACGCAGTATTTT.